A single sample is the source of the 5 T cell receptor beta chains below, sequenced in a study of OX40 agonist ivuxolimab in advanced cancers. Sequenced by immunoSEQ multiplex PCR; TCRdb stores in-frame clones only, minus some. The repertoire includes 50,000 or so clones, about 86% of them detected once, and 6% to 8% sits in the top ten. The source material was CD4+ or CD8+ T cells sorted from blood, sampled in a trial of the OX40 agonist ivuxolimab. The receptors were gathered from an adult with an advanced solid tumor such as melanoma, head and neck, liver or kidney cancer.

This sequence joins TRBV19 and TRBJ2-7; tentatively, D is TRBD2 (8 bases). V dropped 4 bases and J dropped 0 bases, with 28 bases sitting between them. The CDR3 extends over 20 amino acids. Per germline, CDR1 LNHDA and CDR2 SQIVND (reference sequence). As DNA, the CDR3 is TGTGCCAGTAGTAGCCCCCCACAGGGGATAGGACTAGCAAACTCCTACGAGCAGTACTTC. Amino acid sequence: CASSSPPQGIGLANSYEQYF.

This chain connects TRBV21-1 to TRBJ1-6. TRBV21-1 is a listed pseudogene. The CDR3 runs to 19 residues. The CDR3 region has the DNA TGTGCCAGCAGCAAAAATTGTATGAGGGAGGACTCCTATAATTCACCCCTCCACTTT. Amino acids: CASSKNCMREDSYNSPLHF.

The chain combines TRBV29-1 with TRBJ2-7, with TRBD2 as a possible D gene (7 bases). This CDR3 is built from 11 residues. Germline CDR1 and CDR2: SQVTM and ANQGSEA. CDR3 in amino acids: CIGGGGYEQYF. As DNA, the CDR3 is TGCATTGGGGGGGGCGGCTACGAGCAGTACTTC.

The V gene is TRBV30, the J gene TRBJ1-1, with D unclear. Germline CDR1 GTSNPN, CDR2 SVGIG (reference sequence). Trimming removed 3 bases at V and 1 base at J, with 6 bases between. This CDR3 region has 12 residues. In nucleotides, the CDR3 is TGTGCCTGGAGACACGAGAACACTGAAGCTTTCTTT. As protein: CAWRHENTEAFF.

The V and J genes are TRBV7-7 and TRBJ2-3; 8 nucleotides align to TRBD2. Germline-derived CDR1 and CDR2 are SSHAT and FNYEAQ (reference sequence). This CDR3 comprises 14 residues. Germline trimming cut 1 base from V and 4 bases from J; bases unmatched to any gene: 1. CDR3: CASSLDGGADTQYF. In DNA form, the CDR3 reads TGTGCCAGCAGCTTAGACGGGGGGGCAGATACGCAGTATTTT.